This T cell receptor (beta chain) was identified during a study of shared clonotypes between healthy human individuals. Study results and caveats: Sampling included only blood; tissue repertoires likely differ. Several donors shared approximately 5% of their naive CD4 clonotypes. For sorted subsets, rarefaction showed incomplete sequencing despite large depth.

A word on this clone: Antigen: not known.

Investigators spread the genomic DNA of each subset evenly over several immunoSEQ plates. Profiling relied on immunoSEQ multiplex PCR, and the TCRdb table lists in-frame clones only, not all of them. Of 1,100,000 or so clones in the sample, roughly 74% were seen once. The CDR3 covers 13 residues. With 4 bases removed from V and 7 bases from J, the gap between germline ends came to 11 bases. Per germline, CDR1 SGHRS and CDR2 YFSETQ. The sequencing sample was made of memory CD4+ T cells from PBMCs. The subset here: CD45RA-negative fraction. The chain combines TRBV5-1 with TRBJ1-4; D gene unclear. The clonotype comes from a man aged 18 to 29 in good health. Some clones in this sample may be carry-over from other donors' samples. The CDR3 spells CASSGSSAEKLFF. The CDR3 DNA reads as TGCGCCAGCAGCGGGTCGTCAGCTGAAAAACTGTTTTTT. Full variable domain (rest looked up from reference TRBV5-1 and TRBJ1-4): KAGVTQTPRYLIKTRGQQVTLSCSPISGHRSVSWYQQTPGQGLQFLFEYFSETQRNKGNFPGRFSGRQFSNSRSEMNVSTLELGDSALYLCASSGSSAEKLFFGSGTQLSVL.